The 2 T cell receptor beta chains reported below all come from one sample, sequenced in a study of T cell responses to AZD1222 COVID-19 vaccine. Libraries were prepared by immunoSEQ multiplex PCR; TCRdb keeps only in-frame clonotypes and omits some of them. The sample gives 100,000 to 150,000 clones, around 92% of which show up once; 13% to 15% is in the top ten. The sample here was peripheral blood, taken on day 0 of AZD1222 vaccination. These receptors were obtained from an adult in good health.

This clone was seen a single time. The chain carries TRBV6-2 or TRBV6-3 and TRBJ2-1, with D possibly matching TRBD2 (6 bases). CDR1 MNHEY and CDR2 SVGEGT come from the germline V gene. The CDR3 covers 17 residues. The ends were cut back, 6 bases at V and 1 base at J, with 19 bases in the middle. CDR3 protein: CASSSPGGAKSYNEQFF. The CDR3 bases are TGTGCCAGCAGCTCTCCCGGCGGGGCAAAATCCTACAATGAGCAGTTCTTC.

This chain links TRBV28 with TRBJ2-1, with a tentative D call TRBD2 (5 bases). Germline CDR1 MDHEN, CDR2 SYDVKM. V was pared by 5 bases and J by 7 bases, with 18 bases between. This CDR3 is built from 15 residues. CDR3 loop: CASSPWMAGLNEQFF. CDR3 nucleotide sequence: TGTGCCAGCAGTCCCTGGATGGCGGGCTTGAATGAGCAGTTCTTC.